The 10 T cell receptor beta chains below come from one sample, sequenced in a study of T cells in Graves' hyperthyroidism and ophthalmopathy. RNA transcripts yielded amplified TCR beta CDR3 regions. In the first-round RT-PCR of the TCR CDR3, the HTBI primer set was used. MiXCR, applied by TCRdb to the multiplex PCR reads, yields one record per CDR3 protein. The sample yields around 690,000 distinct CDR3 sequences, around a sixth seen once. Material: blood. The receptors come from a man aged 45-65 years with Graves' hyperthyroidism.

The chain couples TRBV30 to TRBJ2-3; 9 bases map to TRBD1. The CDR3 has 13 amino acids. Germline trimming cut 5 bases from V and 3 bases from J; bases unmatched to any gene: 3. Germline V gene lookup returns CDR1 GTSNPN and CDR2 SVGIG (reference sequence). The CDR3 protein is CAWDRGSTDTQYF. The CDR3 bases are TGTGCCTGGGACAGGGGGAGTACAGATACGCAGTATTTT.

This clonotype came up many times. The V gene is TRBV6-2 or TRBV6-3, the J gene TRBJ2-1; D remains unclear. CDR1 and CDR2 (germline): MNHEY, SVGEGT. V was cut by 4 bases and J by 4 bases, with 32 bases left in between. This CDR3 spans 21 amino acids. This chain's CDR3 is CASSFPLRYRYAEKGYNEQFF. CDR3 nucleotide sequence: TGTGCCAGCAGTTTCCCACTCCGATATCGCTATGCGGAAAAAGGGTACAATGAGCAGTTCTTC.

Concerning this clonotype: One end of the junction fails to match germline, which may point to a read error. The J gene is TRBJ1-6, the V gene TRBV5-1, with TRBD1 identical over 10 bases. Germline CDR1 and CDR2: SGHRS and YFSETQ. The CDR3 has 14 residues. In DNA form, the CDR3 reads TGCGCCAGCAGCCGTGGACAGGGGGATTCACCCCCCCACTTT. This gives the protein CASSRGQGDSPPHF.

This clonotype appeared a few times. This sequence joins TRBV19 and TRBJ1-6; D is possibly TRBD1 (6 bases). Trimming took off 4 bases at V and 4 bases at J, with 11 bases between the two ends. The CDR3 has 15 residues. CDR1 is LNHDA, CDR2 SQIVND, per germline (reference sequence). The CDR3 sequence is CASSTPDRYNSPLHF. The CDR3 nucleotides read TGTGCCAGTAGTACTCCGGACAGATATAATTCACCCCTCCACTTT.

The chain uses TRBV14 and TRBJ1-2; no reliable D call. This CDR3 has 14 residues. Looked up from germline, CDR1 is SGHDN and CDR2 is FVKESK. V lost 0 bases to trimming and J lost 0 bases, with 5 bases between them. DNA of the CDR3: TGTGCCAGCAGCCAAGACGGCACTAACTATGGCTACACCTTC. Protein: CASSQDGTNYGYTF.

This clonotype was picked up many times. The chain couples TRBV30 to TRBJ2-1; D possibly uses TRBD1 or TRBD2 (5 bases each). V lost 8 bases to trimming and J lost 8 bases, with 16 bases between them. Germline CDR1 is GTSNPN and CDR2 is SVGIG (reference sequence). This CDR3 is built from 12 residues. The CDR3 reads CAEGKMDDEQFF. CDR3 DNA sequence: TGTGCCGAGGGGAAAATGGATGATGAGCAGTTCTTC.

This clonotype was seen repeatedly, ten times or more. The chain recombines TRBV12-3 or TRBV12-4 with TRBJ2-1; TRBD1 is a possible D gene (6 bases). The CDR3 is made up of 17 amino acids. V lost 5 bases, J lost 3 bases, and 20 bases lay in between. The CDR3 DNA reads TGTGCCAGCAGTCCTATGGACAGATTCCCGTTCTACAATGAGCAGTTCTTC. This encodes CASSPMDRFPFYNEQFF.

This clonotype was observed many times. V usage is TRBV28 and J usage is TRBJ2-7, with 13 bases aligning to TRBD2. This CDR3 contains 14 residues. Trimming cost V 5 bases and J 5 bases; bases outside gene matches: 3. Germline V gene data show CDR1 as MDHEN and CDR2 as SYDVKM. CDR3 protein: CASSATSGRHEQYF. Here the CDR3 DNA reads TGTGCCAGCAGTGCGACTAGCGGGAGGCACGAGCAGTACTTC. The variable domain in full, with the rest retrieved from reference TRBV28 and TRBJ2-7, is DVKVTQSSRYLVKRTGEKVFLECVQDMDHENMFWYRQDPGLGLRLIYFSYDVKMKEKGDIPEGYSVSREKKERFSLILESASTNQTSMYLCASSATSGRHEQYFGPGTRLTVT.

The table lists this clonotype with many counts. This sequence joins TRBV11-1 and TRBJ2-1; 8 positions match TRBD2. V was pared by 3 bases and J by 9 bases, with 13 bases of the junction left unmatched. Germline values: CDR1 SGHAT, CDR2 FQDESV (reference sequence). This CDR3 contains 16 residues. CDR3 loop: CASSFLDGGGNAEQFF. CDR3 sequence (DNA): TGTGCCAGCAGCTTTCTCGACGGGGGGGGGAATGCTGAGCAGTTCTTC.

The chain carries TRBV2 and TRBJ2-7, with D perhaps TRBD2 (6 bases). The CDR3 has 14 residues. Germline CDR1 SNHLY, CDR2 FYNNEI. V lost 6 bases, J lost 3 bases, and 15 bases lay in between. The CDR3 DNA is TGTGCCAGCAGCCCGGGACTCAACCGCTACGAGCAGTACTTC. Translating it yields CASSPGLNRYEQYF.